This is a list of T cell receptor beta chains from one sample in a study of blood T cell repertoires in COVID-19. Data came from immunoSEQ multiplex PCR; TCRdb stores just in-frame clones and leaves some out. In the table there are around 220,000 clones, 75% to 85% of which are singletons. The source material was peripheral blood. These receptors originate from a woman aged 80 or older with COVID-19, enrolled during active disease. Both conserved end residues are part of each CDR3.

V: TRBV30; J: TRBJ1-2; CDR3: CAWGLQGAYGYTF
V: TRBV6-5; J: TRBJ2-6; CDR3: CASSSQSGANVLTF
V: TRBV6-5; J: TRBJ2-3; CDR3: CASRRSTDTQYF
V: TRBV18; J: TRBJ1-6; CDR3: CASSPSEDRSSYNSPLHF
V: TRBV30; J: TRBJ1-4; CDR3: CAWSMGQGGEKLFF
V: TRBV30; J: TRBJ1-1; CDR3: CAWSQMNTEAFF
V: TRBV6-5; J: TRBJ1-6; CDR3: CASSYRRQGQKPLHF
V: TRBV25-1; J: TRBJ1-5; CDR3: CASRDGQGYNQPQHF
V: TRBV6-5; J: TRBJ1-2; CDR3: CASSHTGYGYTF
V: TRBV18; J: TRBJ2-1; CDR3: CASSELAGVSEQFF
V: TRBV7-9; J: TRBJ1-6; CDR3: CASSFLGWNNSPLHF
V: TRBV5-1; J: TRBJ2-5; CDR3: CASSQGSQETQYF
V: TRBV19; J: TRBJ1-5; CDR3: CASSPPGQYEREPQHF
V: TRBV6-2/TRBV6-3; J: TRBJ2-5; CDR3: CASSWDRGYETQYF
V: TRBV27; J: TRBJ1-1; CDR3: CATADRRKTEAFF
V: TRBV14; J: TRBJ2-1; CDR3: CASGTEWYNEQFF
V: TRBV3-1/TRBV3-2; J: TRBJ2-5; CDR3: CASSLRLAGGRETQYF
V: TRBV2; J: TRBJ2-7; CDR3: CASTGGRNYEQYF
V: TRBV15; J: TRBJ1-1; CDR3: CATSRDLLTTEAFF
V: TRBV30; J: TRBJ1-1; CDR3: CAWSTVLAEAFF
V: TRBV4-2; J: TRBJ1-5; CDR3: CASSQDRGGHQPQHF
V: TRBV5-1; J: TRBJ1-1; CDR3: CASSLGQGPTEAFF
V: TRBV20-1; J: TRBJ2-1; CDR3: CSASGAGGTSAEQFF
V: TRBV3-1/TRBV3-2; J: TRBJ2-7; CDR3: CASWTDVSYEQYF
V: TRBV2; J: TRBJ2-6; CDR3: CASRQSSGANVLTF
V: TRBV5-6; J: TRBJ2-1; CDR3: CASSFIGRGENEQFF
V: TRBV10-1; J: TRBJ2-1; CDR3: CASSLTSGAYNEQFF
V: TRBV5-8; J: TRBJ2-5; CDR3: CASSLGQGLTAETQYF